One sample yielded the 32 T cell receptor beta chains listed below, sequenced in a study of T-cell reconstitution after alpha-beta-depleted transplantation in children. Researchers prepared the TCRbeta library using unique molecular identifiers, the study reports. Using its own MiXCR run on the PCR reads, TCRdb lists one record per CDR3 protein. The data hold nearly 400,000 distinct CDR3 sequences, with roughly 21% observed a single time. The input for sequencing was PBMCs from the stem cell graft donor, taken from the stem cell graft. The source is a human donor who donated a stem cell graft to a child with acute myeloid leukemia.

This clonotype was observed a handful of times. The J gene is TRBJ2-3, the V gene TRBV4-1; perhaps TRBD2 as D (6 bases). The germline V gene encodes CDR1 MGHRA and CDR2 YSYEKL. The CDR3 runs to 17 residues. Trimming cost V 0 bases and J 2 bases, with 15 bases left between them. CDR3 nucleotide sequence: TGCGCCAGCAGCCAAGATTTGGGGGGTGCTAACACAGATACGCAGTATTTT. This translates into CASSQDLGGANTDTQYF.

The chain carries TRBV4-1 and TRBJ2-7, with 7 bases fitting TRBD1. Germline CDR1 reads MGHRA; CDR2 reads YSYEKL. Germline trimming cut 3 bases from V and 6 bases from J; bases unmatched to any gene: 2. This CDR3 is built from 12 residues. Here the CDR3 reads CASSQAGGEQYF. CDR3 nucleotides: TGCGCCAGCAGCCAGGCAGGGGGCGAGCAGTACTTC.

This clonotype was detected ten times or more. The chain couples TRBV12-3 or TRBV12-4 to TRBJ1-5, with a tentative D call TRBD1 (6 bases). CDR3 length: 14 residues. With 4 bases removed from V and 3 bases from J, the gap between germline ends came to 10 bases. The CDR3: CASSYDRINQPQHF. In nucleotides, the CDR3 is TGTGCCAGCAGTTATGACAGGATCAATCAGCCCCAGCATTTT.

This chain links TRBV5-1 with TRBJ2-1, with 7 nucleotides matching TRBD2. Trimming at V came to 5 bases and at J to 6 bases, leaving 5 bases not matched to a gene. The CDR3 spans 13 residues. Germline CDR1 and CDR2: SGHRS and YFSETQ. The DNA for the CDR3 is TGCGCCAGCAGGAGTGGGGGGGGCAATGAGCAGTTCTTC. Translated, it gives CASRSGGGNEQFF.

This clonotype was observed a handful of times. The chain couples TRBV12-3 or TRBV12-4 to TRBJ1-1; a possible D gene is TRBD1 (6 bases). V dropped 6 bases and J dropped 4 bases, with 15 bases sitting between them. CDR3 length: 14 amino acids. The CDR3 DNA sequence: TGTGCCAGCAGGCCAGGGGATAAGGGCACTGAAGCTTTCTTT. Residues: CASRPGDKGTEAFF.

The chain is built from TRBV4-1 and TRBJ2-1, with 13 bases matching TRBD2. The V gene end was trimmed by 3 bases and the J gene end by 5 bases; junction bases not matched to a gene: 1. The germline CDR1 and CDR2 sequences are MGHRA and YSYEKL. CDR3 length equals 15 residues. The CDR3 nucleotides read TGCGCCAGCAGCCAGGGACTAGCGGGAAACAATGAGCAGTTCTTC. Translating gives CASSQGLAGNNEQFF.

This clonotype was counted only a few times. The rearrangement uses TRBV12-3 or TRBV12-4 and TRBJ2-7; TRBD2 agrees at 10 bases. The length of the CDR3 is 15 residues. J gave up 3 bases and V 8 bases, and 10 bases lay outside the gene matches. Here the CDR3 DNA reads TGTGCCAGCCGGCTAGCGGGAGTCCAGGGCTACGAGCAGTACTTC. Translation: CASRLAGVQGYEQYF.

This chain joins TRBV9 and TRBJ2-3, with a possible D match to TRBD1 (5 bases). CDR3 length: 15 residues. Trimming took off 0 bases at V and 1 base at J, with 9 bases between the two ends. CDR1 and CDR2 from the germline V gene are SGDLS and YYNGEE. The CDR3 protein is CASSVGQGGTDTQYF. Here the CDR3 DNA reads TGTGCCAGCAGCGTAGGGCAGGGTGGCACAGATACGCAGTATTTT. The variable domain in full, completed from reference TRBV9 and TRBJ2-3, reads DSGVTQTPKHLITATGQRVTLRCSPRSGDLSVYWYQQSLDQGLQFLIQYYNGEERAKGNILERFSAQQFPDLHSELNLSSLELGDSALYFCASSVGQGGTDTQYFGPGTRLTVL.

J is TRBJ2-1 and V is TRBV7-2; a weak D match, TRBD2 (5 bases). CDR3 length: 16 residues. V lost 4 bases to trimming and J lost 0 bases, with 13 bases between them. The V gene's germline CDR1 is SGHTA and CDR2 FQGNSA. This chain's CDR3 is CASSYWEGSSYNEQFF. The CDR3 DNA reads TGTGCCAGCAGCTACTGGGAAGGGAGCTCCTACAATGAGCAGTTCTTC.

The sample holds a few counts of this clonotype. This chain links TRBV6-1 with TRBJ2-7, with 14 bases identical to TRBD2. Trimming cost V 5 bases and J 2 bases; bases outside gene matches: 5. This CDR3 is 16 amino acids long. The germline CDR1 and CDR2 sequences are MNHNS and SASEGT. In nucleotides, the CDR3 is TGTGCCAGCAGTCCTCGGGGACTAGCGGGAGCCTACGAGCAGTACTTC. Its protein product is CASSPRGLAGAYEQYF.

This clonotype was detected many times. J is TRBJ1-1 and V is TRBV20-1; 7 bases agree with TRBD1. This CDR3 is built from 15 residues. Germline V CDR1 and CDR2: DFQATT, SNEGSKA (reference sequence). V lost 6 bases, J lost 11 bases, and 21 bases stayed unmatched. The CDR3 DNA reads as TGCAGTGCCATTGACGGGACAGTAACTTTATTACGGGCTTTCTTT. Translation: CSAIDGTVTLLRAFF.

V usage is TRBV12-3 or TRBV12-4 and J usage is TRBJ2-1, with 12 bases matching TRBD2. CDR3 length: 16 amino acids. Unmatched junction bases numbered 10, after V lost 5 bases and J lost 8 bases. The CDR3 loop reads CASSPWTSGIGDEQFF. The DNA for the CDR3 is TGTGCCAGCAGTCCCTGGACTAGCGGGATTGGGGATGAGCAGTTCTTC.

In DNA form, the CDR3 reads TGTGCCAGCAGCCCCGGAGGGGGAGGCTATGGCTACACCTTC. Translation: CASSPGGGGYGYTF. The chain has TRBV5-4 and TRBJ1-2; a weak D match, TRBD1 (6 bases). Trimming pared 4 bases from V and 4 bases from J, leaving 14 bases between. The CDR3 length is 14 residues. Germline V gene data show CDR1 as SGHNT and CDR2 as YYREEE (reference sequence). Filled out from reference TRBV5-4 and TRBJ1-2, the complete variable domain reads ETGVTQSPTHLIKTRGQQVTLRCSSQSGHNTVSWYQQALGQGPQFIFQYYREEENGRGNFPPRFSGLQFPNYSSELNVNALELDDSALYLCASSPGGGGYGYTFGSGTRLTVV.

A few counts support this clonotype. The rearrangement uses TRBV12-3 or TRBV12-4 and TRBJ1-2, with a weak D call TRBD1 (5 bases). This CDR3 has 15 residues. Trimming stripped 5 bases from V and 0 bases from J, with 13 bases between. The CDR3, as DNA: TGTGCCAGCAGTGTCTCAGGGTTAGCTAACTATGGCTACACCTTC. It yields the protein CASSVSGLANYGYTF.

This clonotype was counted many times. The V gene is TRBV11-2, the J gene TRBJ1-1, with a weak D call TRBD1 (5 bases). This CDR3 contains 13 residues. Germline assignment: CDR1 SGHAT and CDR2 FQNNGV. V gave up 4 bases and J gave up 11 bases, with 17 bases separating them. In DNA, the CDR3 is TGTGCCAGCAGCTCCGACCTGACAGTGGGGGCTTTCTTT. Its protein product is CASSSDLTVGAFF. Combining the CDR3 with reference TRBV11-2 and TRBJ1-1 gives the whole variable domain EAGVAQSPRYKIIEKRQSVAFWCNPISGHATLYWYQQILGQGPKLLIQFQNNGVVDDSQLPKDRFSAERLKGVDSTLKIQPAKLEDSAVYLCASSSDLTVGAFFGQGTRLTVV.

This clonotype was seen at least ten times. The rearrangement uses TRBV6-5 and TRBJ2-2; no definite D call. The CDR3 extends over 15 amino acids. CDR1 and CDR2 (germline): MNHEY, SVGAGI. Trimming removed 0 bases at V and 4 bases at J, with 9 bases between. As DNA, the CDR3 is TGTGCCAGCAGTTACTCAGGCACGCGCACCGGGGAGCTGTTTTTT. Translation gives CASSYSGTRTGELFF.

The V call is TRBV6-5, the J call TRBJ2-6; D is possibly TRBD1 (5 bases). CDR3 length: 17 amino acids. Germline CDR1 MNHEY, CDR2 SVGAGI. V was clipped by 0 bases and J by 1 base, with 10 bases between them. The CDR3 spells CASSYSFPGSGANVLTF. The CDR3 DNA is TGTGCCAGCAGTTACTCGTTCCCAGGGTCTGGGGCCAACGTCCTGACTTTC.

This clonotype was observed a handful of times. The CDR3 DNA sequence: TGTGCCAGCAGTTTAGCCCCTGGACAGGGCGTAGGAGGCAATCAGCCCCAGCATTTT. Translated, it gives CASSLAPGQGVGGNQPQHF. The genes are TRBV28 and TRBJ1-5, with 8 bases identical to TRBD1. The CDR3 has 19 residues. Germline V gene lookup returns CDR1 MDHEN and CDR2 SYDVKM. J was trimmed by 2 bases and V by 2 bases; bases with no gene match: 14.

This clonotype has ten or more counts. The chain uses TRBV20-1 and TRBJ2-1; possibly TRBD2 for D (6 bases). Trimming removed 0 bases at V and 2 bases at J, with 14 bases between. This CDR3 is 16 amino acids long. The germline V gene encodes CDR1 DFQATT and CDR2 SNEGSKA (reference sequence). The DNA for the CDR3 is TGCAGTGCTAGAGACCCCGGGACTGTAACCTACAATGAGCAGTTCTTC. As protein: CSARDPGTVTYNEQFF.

The table lists this clonotype with a few counts. The rearrangement joins TRBV2 to TRBJ1-1; perhaps TRBD1 as D (5 bases). Germline V gene lookup returns CDR1 SNHLY and CDR2 FYNNEI. The CDR3 spans 16 residues. With 1 base removed from V and 5 bases from J, the gap between germline ends came to 17 bases. The CDR3: CASSEVAGKGKTEAFF. The CDR3 coding sequence is TGTGCCAGCAGTGAAGTCGCAGGGAAGGGGAAAACTGAAGCTTTCTTT.

This clonotype has more than one count but fewer than ten. The V call is TRBV6-5, the J call TRBJ1-1; TRBD1 might be the D (5 bases). Germline values: CDR1 MNHEY, CDR2 SVGAGI. Trimming removed 3 bases from V and 4 bases from J, with 9 bases in between. This CDR3 has 13 amino acids. CDR3 amino acids: CASSYRQGTEAFF. The DNA for the CDR3 is TGTGCCAGCAGTTATCGTCAGGGCACTGAAGCTTTCTTT.

V usage is TRBV6-2 or TRBV6-3 and J usage is TRBJ1-2; D gene uncertain. Germline V gene sequence: CDR1 MNHEY, CDR2 SVGEGT. Trimming took 7 bases from V and 3 from J, leaving 21 bases between them. CDR3 length equals 16 residues. CDR3 coding DNA: TGTGCCAGCACCAAAATTGGAGACCGGGCCTACTATGGCTACACCTTC. This gives the protein CASTKIGDRAYYGYTF.

The V call is TRBV6-1, the J call TRBJ2-5; D gene ambiguous. CDR1 MNHNS and CDR2 SASEGT come from the germline V gene. Trimming cost V 5 bases and J 7 bases, with 14 bases left between them. This CDR3 has 13 amino acids. The CDR3 reads CASSQEHSWTQYF. The DNA of the CDR3 is TGTGCCAGCAGTCAAGAGCACAGTTGGACCCAGTACTTC.

The chain uses TRBV12-3 or TRBV12-4 and TRBJ2-5; unclear D gene. V dropped 6 bases and J dropped 2 bases, with 7 bases sitting between them. The CDR3 extends over 12 amino acids. The CDR3 DNA sequence: TGTGCCAGCAGCCAAGGGCAAGAGACCCAGTACTTC. Protein: CASSQGQETQYF.

This clonotype was counted between two and nine times. This chain uses TRBV12-3 or TRBV12-4 with TRBJ2-1; TRBD2 is a possible D gene (6 bases). Trimming removed 3 bases from V and 4 bases from J, with 13 bases in between. The CDR3 runs 15 residues. The CDR3 nucleotides read TGTGCCAGCAGTTTTACAAATCTAGCGTACAATGAGCAGTTCTTC. Translation: CASSFTNLAYNEQFF.

This chain links TRBV5-1 with TRBJ2-1, with TRBD1 matching over 8 bases. Per germline, CDR1 SGHRS and CDR2 YFSETQ. The CDR3 has 14 residues. The junction had 7 bases not matched to a gene; V was cut back by 4 bases and J by 7 bases. In DNA, the CDR3 is TGCGCCAGCAGCAAGGGACAGGAGGTTAATGAGCAGTTCTTC. Encoded protein: CASSKGQEVNEQFF.

This clonotype was detected ten times or more. The V gene is TRBV12-3 or TRBV12-4, the J gene TRBJ2-7, with TRBD1 matching 7 bases. The junction had 9 bases not matched to a gene; V was cut back by 4 bases and J by 3 bases. The CDR3 has 15 amino acids. In DNA form, the CDR3 reads TGTGCCAGCAGTTCTAGTAGGGACAGTTACTACGAGCAGTACTTC. It codes for CASSSSRDSYYEQYF.

This clonotype was observed a few times. The chain links TRBV6-1 to TRBJ1-2; D is uncertain. The length of the CDR3 is 14 residues. Germline-derived CDR1 and CDR2 are MNHNS and SASEGT. V lost 5 bases and J 5 bases, leaving 15 bases between the germline ends. The CDR3 sequence is CASSLLSNGYGYTF. The CDR3 DNA reads TGTGCCAGCAGTCTTCTTTCTAATGGATATGGCTACACCTTC.

The chain couples TRBV4-1 to TRBJ2-7; D uncertain. The CDR3 extends over 16 amino acids. V dropped 1 base and J dropped 3 bases, with 16 bases sitting between them. Looked up from germline, CDR1 is MGHRA and CDR2 is YSYEKL. The chain's CDR3 is CASSQGVLGSVYEQYF. The CDR3 DNA sequence: TGCGCCAGCAGCCAAGGGGTGTTGGGGTCCGTCTACGAGCAGTACTTC.

The chain couples TRBV5-1 to TRBJ2-1; 10 bases agree with TRBD2. V trimming: 7 bases; J trimming: 0 bases; junction bases outside the gene matches: 10. The CDR3 contains 17 residues. The V gene's germline CDR1 is SGHRS and CDR2 YFSETQ. The CDR3: CASQVLSSGSSYNEQFF. CDR3 coding DNA: TGCGCCAGCCAGGTTCTTTCTAGCGGGAGCTCCTACAATGAGCAGTTCTTC.

The rearrangement links TRBV5-1 to TRBJ2-1; 9 bases fit TRBD1. Trimming removed 2 bases from V and 7 bases from J; junction bases left unmatched: 4. This CDR3 contains 14 residues. Germline values: CDR1 SGHRS, CDR2 YFSETQ. The CDR3 bases are TGCGCCAGCAGCTTTACAGGGGGCGAGAATGAGCAGTTCTTC. This codes for CASSFTGGENEQFF.

This clonotype was counted at least ten times. The V and J genes are TRBV20-1 and TRBJ2-7; 7 nucleotides align to TRBD2. The junction had 9 bases not matched to a gene; V was cut back by 5 bases and J by 5 bases. This CDR3 has 13 residues. Germline CDR1 DFQATT, CDR2 SNEGSKA (reference sequence). The chain's CDR3 is CSAPGGGINEQYF. The CDR3 DNA reads TGCAGTGCTCCGGGGGGAGGGATCAACGAGCAGTACTTC.